These T cell receptor beta chains were read from a single sample in a study of blood T cell repertoires in COVID-19. The method was immunoSEQ multiplex PCR; TCRdb's version includes in-frame clones alone and lacks a portion of them. The sample lists 260,000 or so clones; around 90% were seen once. The sample consisted of peripheral blood. These receptors were obtained from a man younger than 30 with active or convalescent COVID-19. Each CDR3 is given with its conserved first and last residue. A D gene is named only where the DNA matches it firmly. The size field is filled for only some rows; it gives once, few, many or a size class.

TGCGCCAGCAGCCCAAGGACAGGGGAAAACACTGAAGCTTTCTTT,CASSPRTGENTEAFF,TRBJ1-1,TRBD1,15,-,TRBV5-1
TGTGCCAGCAGTTACTTAGGGGGACAGCGAAACAATCAGCCCCAGCATTTT,CASSYLGGQRNNQPQHF,TRBJ1-5,TRBD1,17,-,TRBV6-2/TRBV6-3
TGTGCCAGCAGCTTAGAAGGGGTAAACACTGAAGCTTTCTTT,CASSLEGVNTEAFF,TRBJ1-1,-,14,few,TRBV7-9
TGTGCCAGCAGCCAAGCTTCAAGGATTCTAGGTTCACCCCTCCACTTT,CASSQASRILGSPLHF,TRBJ1-6,-,16,-,TRBV14
TGTGCCAGCAGACCGAACAGCGGGGCGGGGAATGAAAAACTGTTTTTT,CASRPNSGAGNEKLFF,TRBJ1-4,-,16,-,TRBV27
TGTGCCAGCAGCTTAGCTATACAGGGCCAAGAGACCCAGTACTTC,CASSLAIQGQETQYF,TRBJ2-5,-,15,-,TRBV7-6
TGCGCCAGCAGCTTGGAGGCTAGCGGGGCCTCTCGGGAGCAGTTCTTC,CASSLEASGASREQFF,TRBJ2-1,TRBD2,16,-,TRBV5-1
TGTGCCAGCACCACCGGGACAGGGGAATTCGGGGAGCTGTTTTTT,CASTTGTGEFGELFF,TRBJ2-2,TRBD1,15,-,TRBV9
TGTGCCAGCAGTGCAGCGGGGCTCACAGATACGCAGTATTTT,CASSAAGLTDTQYF,TRBJ2-3,TRBD2,14,once,TRBV2
TGTGCCACCAGCAGCCAGAACACCGGGGAGCTGTTTTTT,CATSSQNTGELFF,TRBJ2-2,-,13,-,TRBV15
TGCGCCAGCAGCTTGGCCGGGGAAGCTTTCTTT,CASSLAGEAFF,TRBJ1-1,-,11,few,TRBV5-1
TGCGCCAGCAAAAGGACAGATCACTCCTACGAGCAGTACTTC,CASKRTDHSYEQYF,TRBJ2-7,-,14,-,TRBV5-1
TGTGCCAGCAGCGTAGCGGACACCCCCGCGGGGGGGGGCATGAAACGTACGCAGTATTTT,CASSVADTPAGGGMKRTQYF,TRBJ2-3,TRBD2,20,-,TRBV9
TGCGCCAGCAGCCAAGATGATTGGACAAGGGGGCTCGGAAACACCATATATTTT,CASSQDDWTRGLGNTIYF,TRBJ1-3,TRBD1,18,-,TRBV4-1
TGTGCCAGCAGAAACGACAATAATTCACCCCTCCACTTT,CASRNDNNSPLHF,TRBJ1-6,-,13,-,TRBV12-3/TRBV12-4
TGCGCCAGCAGCCCAGACTTTCGAGGATATGCATCCTACGAGCAGTACTTC,CASSPDFRGYASYEQYF,TRBJ2-7,-,17,once,TRBV4-3
TGTGCCAGCAGCCCTTTTGAGGGGGCACCCCTCCACTTT,CASSPFEGAPLHF,TRBJ1-6,-,13,few,TRBV7-8
TGTGCCAGCAGTGGCTTCGCTTGGACTAGCGCATTACACGAGCAGTACTTC,CASSGFAWTSALHEQYF,TRBJ2-7,TRBD2,17,-,TRBV6-4
TGTGCCAGCAGCTTGTGGTCGGGGAACTACGAGCAGTACTTC,CASSLWSGNYEQYF,TRBJ2-7,-,14,-,TRBV5-5
TGTGCCAGCAGCGCTAGTGGTGAGCAGTTCTTC,CASSASGEQFF,TRBJ2-1,-,11,-,TRBV6-2/TRBV6-3
TGTGCCAGCAGTTACTCAATGCAGGGAACCTATGGCTACACCTTC,CASSYSMQGTYGYTF,TRBJ1-2,-,15,-,TRBV6-2/TRBV6-3
TGTGCCAGCAGCCTCGGGTCGTTGGACACCGGGGAGCTGTTTTTT,CASSLGSLDTGELFF,TRBJ2-2,-,15,-,TRBV7-9
TGTGCCAGCAGCCCCCGTGGGCACGAGCAGTACTTC,CASSPRGHEQYF,TRBJ2-7,-,12,-,TRBV7-9
TGCGCCAGCAGCCAAGGGACACAGGGATCGAACACTGAAGCTTTCTTT,CASSQGTQGSNTEAFF,TRBJ1-1,-,16,-,TRBV4-3
TGCAGCGTTGAATATAGCGGGGGACCTCAAGGGGATACGCAGTATTTT,CSVEYSGGPQGDTQYF,TRBJ2-3,TRBD2,16,-,TRBV29-1
TGTGCCAGCAGCCTTGGACAGGGGGGGACTGAAGCTTTCTTT,CASSLGQGGTEAFF,TRBJ1-1,TRBD1,14,-,TRBV3-1/TRBV3-2
TGTGCCAGCTCACCCCGAGGGGAGCAGTACTTC,CASSPRGEQYF,TRBJ2-7,-,11,-,TRBV18
TGTGCCAGCAGCTTACGGGAACCACTAGCGGGGGATCCCTACGAGCAGTACTTC,CASSLREPLAGDPYEQYF,TRBJ2-7,TRBD2,18,once,TRBV7-6
TGTGCCAGCAGCGACAGCCGGGACAGGGGGCGCGGTAGCTATGGCTACACCTTC,CASSDSRDRGRGSYGYTF,TRBJ1-2,TRBD1,18,-,TRBV9
TGTGCCAGCAGCATGCTGGCGGGGGGGTCGAAAGATACGCAGTATTTT,CASSMLAGGSKDTQYF,TRBJ2-3,TRBD2,16,-,TRBV7-9
TGTGCCAGCAGCCTACAGGCCGCGAACACTGAAGCTTTCTTT,CASSLQAANTEAFF,TRBJ1-1,-,14,few,TRBV7-2
TGCGCCAGCAGTGAGTCGCGCGGGTCTGGCTACACCTTC,CASSESRGSGYTF,TRBJ1-2,-,13,few,TRBV10-1